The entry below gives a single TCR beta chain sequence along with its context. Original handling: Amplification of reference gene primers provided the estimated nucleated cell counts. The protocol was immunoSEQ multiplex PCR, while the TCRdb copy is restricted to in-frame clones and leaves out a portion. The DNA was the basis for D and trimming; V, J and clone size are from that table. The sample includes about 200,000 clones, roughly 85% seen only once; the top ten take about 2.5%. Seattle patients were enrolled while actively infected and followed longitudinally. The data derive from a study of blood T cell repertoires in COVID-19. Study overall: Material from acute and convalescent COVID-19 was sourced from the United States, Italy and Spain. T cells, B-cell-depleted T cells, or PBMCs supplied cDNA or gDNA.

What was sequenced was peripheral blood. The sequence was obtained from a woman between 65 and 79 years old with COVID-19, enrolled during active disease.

The CDR3 region is CASSSDPGTEAFF. DNA for the CDR3: TGCGCCAGCAGCTCAGACCCGGGGACTGAAGCTTTCTTT. The rearrangement joins TRBV5-1 to TRBJ1-1; no clear D. Trimming stripped 3 bases from V and 5 bases from J, with 11 bases between. Germline lookup yields CDR1 SGHRS and CDR2 YFSETQ. The CDR3 sequence is 13 residues long.